This TCR beta chain appears in the sequencing data of a study of T cell responses to AZD1222 COVID-19 vaccine. Study-level background: Both about-4-week and about-12-week second-dose recipients were combined.

CDR1 and CDR2 (germline): DFQATT, SNEGSKA (reference sequence). The V and J ends lost 6 bases and 5 bases respectively, with 8 bases between them. The CDR3 totals 11 residues. The method was immunoSEQ multiplex PCR; TCRdb's version includes in-frame clones alone and lacks a portion of them. The sample lists 95,000 to 150,000 clones, approximately 90% occurring once. Study-wide findings and caveats: Clonal diversity was possibly underestimated; the donors were predominantly white British and more often female.

A remark on this clone: Its target is not known.

The chain uses TRBV20-1 and TRBJ2-1, with D unresolved. The sequenced sample was peripheral blood, obtained on day 0 of AZD1222 vaccination. This clonotype was sampled from an adult in good health. The CDR3 sequence: CSAFLDNEQFF. CDR3 nucleotides: TGCAGTGCGTTCCTAGACAATGAGCAGTTCTTC.